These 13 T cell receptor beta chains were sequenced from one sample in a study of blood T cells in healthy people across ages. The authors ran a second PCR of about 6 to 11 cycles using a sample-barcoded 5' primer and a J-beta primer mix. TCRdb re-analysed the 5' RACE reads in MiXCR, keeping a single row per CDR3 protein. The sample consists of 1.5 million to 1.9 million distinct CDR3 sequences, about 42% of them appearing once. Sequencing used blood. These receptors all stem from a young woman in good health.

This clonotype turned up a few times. The CDR3 DNA follows: TGTGCCAGCAGCTTAGGGCTAGCGGGGTTCTCAGATACGCAGTATTTT. Translated: CASSLGLAGFSDTQYF. The chain employs TRBV7-8 and TRBJ2-3; 9 bases map to TRBD2. Germline values: CDR1 SGHVS, CDR2 FQNEAQ. V gave up 1 base and J gave up 4 bases; unmatched junction bases: 6. This CDR3 spans 16 amino acids.

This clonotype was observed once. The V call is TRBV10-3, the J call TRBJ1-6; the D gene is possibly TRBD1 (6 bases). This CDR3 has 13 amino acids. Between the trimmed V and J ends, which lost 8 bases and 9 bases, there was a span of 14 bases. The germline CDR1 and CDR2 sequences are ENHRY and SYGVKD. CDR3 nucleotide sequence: TGTGCCATCTTCACACAGGGCCGTTCACCCCTCCACTTT. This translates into CAIFTQGRSPLHF.

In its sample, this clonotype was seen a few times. In nucleotides, the CDR3 is TGTGCCAGCAGCGGGGGGTACTACAATGAGCAGTTCTTC. This codes for CASSGGYYNEQFF. This chain uses TRBV27 with TRBJ2-1; 7 bases map to TRBD2. The CDR3 sequence is 13 residues long. Trimming at V came to 6 bases and at J to 3 bases, leaving 2 bases not matched to a gene. Germline CDR1 is MNHEY and CDR2 is SMNVEV (reference sequence).

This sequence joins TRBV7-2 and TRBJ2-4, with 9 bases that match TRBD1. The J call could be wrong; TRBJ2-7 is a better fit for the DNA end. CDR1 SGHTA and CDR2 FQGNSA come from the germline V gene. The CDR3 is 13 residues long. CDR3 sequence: CASSTRTGDEQYF. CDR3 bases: TGTGCCAGCAGCACCCGGACAGGGGACGAGCAGTACTTC.

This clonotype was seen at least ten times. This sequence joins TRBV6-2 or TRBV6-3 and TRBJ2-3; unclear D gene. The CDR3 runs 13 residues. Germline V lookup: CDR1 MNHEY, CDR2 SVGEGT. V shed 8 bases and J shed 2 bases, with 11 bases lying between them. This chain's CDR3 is CASHHPPTDTQYF. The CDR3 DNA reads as TGTGCCAGCCATCATCCCCCCACAGATACGCAGTATTTT.

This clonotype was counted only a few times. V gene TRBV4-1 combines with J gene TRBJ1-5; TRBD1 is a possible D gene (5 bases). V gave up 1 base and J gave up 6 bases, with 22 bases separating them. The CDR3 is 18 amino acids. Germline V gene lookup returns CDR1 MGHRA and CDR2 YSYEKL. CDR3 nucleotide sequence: TGCGCCAGCAGCCAAGTTAATCCAGGGAAATTGATGAGTCAGCCCCAGCATTTT. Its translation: CASSQVNPGKLMSQPQHF.

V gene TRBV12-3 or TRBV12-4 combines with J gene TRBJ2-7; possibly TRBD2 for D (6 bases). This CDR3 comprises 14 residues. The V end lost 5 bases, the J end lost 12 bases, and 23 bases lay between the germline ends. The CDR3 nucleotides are TGTGCCAGCAGTGCCGGGACTTTCAAGGAGACCCGGTACTTC. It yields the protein CASSAGTFKETRYF.

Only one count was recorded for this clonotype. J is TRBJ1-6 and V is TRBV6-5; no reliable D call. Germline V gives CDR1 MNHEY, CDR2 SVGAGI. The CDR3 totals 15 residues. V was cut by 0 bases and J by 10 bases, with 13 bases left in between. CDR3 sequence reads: CASSYSSQLGSPLHF. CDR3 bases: TGTGCCAGCAGTTACTCGAGTCAGTTAGGATCACCCCTCCACTTT.

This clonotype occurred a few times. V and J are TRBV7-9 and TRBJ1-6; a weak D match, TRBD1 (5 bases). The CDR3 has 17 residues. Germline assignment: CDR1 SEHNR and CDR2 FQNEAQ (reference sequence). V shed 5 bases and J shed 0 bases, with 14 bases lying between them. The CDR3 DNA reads TGTGCCAGCAGCCCCTCGAGGGGCAACTCCTATAATTCACCCCTCCACTTT. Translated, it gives CASSPSRGNSYNSPLHF.

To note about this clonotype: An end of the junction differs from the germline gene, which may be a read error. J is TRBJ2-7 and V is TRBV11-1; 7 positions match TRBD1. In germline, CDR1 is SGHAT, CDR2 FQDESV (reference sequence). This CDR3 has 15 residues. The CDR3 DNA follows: TGTGCCAGCGGCTTCCGGGACAGCATCTCCTACGAGCAGTACTTC. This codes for CASGFRDSISYEQYF.

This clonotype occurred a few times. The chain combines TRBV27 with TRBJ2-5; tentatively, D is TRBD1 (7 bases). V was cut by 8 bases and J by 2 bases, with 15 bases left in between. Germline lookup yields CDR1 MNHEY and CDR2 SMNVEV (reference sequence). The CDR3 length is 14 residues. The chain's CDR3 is CASGTAGGQETQYF. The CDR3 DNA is TGTGCCAGCGGGACTGCAGGGGGGCAAGAGACCCAGTACTTC.

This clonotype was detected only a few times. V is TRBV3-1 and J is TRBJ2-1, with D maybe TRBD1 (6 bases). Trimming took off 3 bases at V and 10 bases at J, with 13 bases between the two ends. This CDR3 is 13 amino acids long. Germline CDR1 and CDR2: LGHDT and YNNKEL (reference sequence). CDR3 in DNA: TGTGCCAGCAGCCAGGCTTCAGACAGGGAGCAGTTCTTC. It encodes CASSQASDREQFF.

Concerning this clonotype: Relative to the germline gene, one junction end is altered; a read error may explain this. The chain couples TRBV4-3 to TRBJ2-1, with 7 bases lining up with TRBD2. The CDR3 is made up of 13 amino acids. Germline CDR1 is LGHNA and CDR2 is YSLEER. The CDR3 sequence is CTSSYLRGDEQFF. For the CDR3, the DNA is TGCACCAGCAGCTACCTACGGGGGGATGAGCAGTTCTTC.